This record looks at one T cell receptor (beta chain) sequence and its context. The data were obtained in a study of blood T cell repertoires in COVID-19. V lost 0 bases to trimming and J lost 1 base, with 9 bases between them. The length of the CDR3 is 15 residues. CDR1 MNHEY and CDR2 SVGAGI come from the germline V gene. Sequencing used immunoSEQ multiplex PCR; TCRdb keeps in-frame clones, though not all of them. The sample includes over 150,000 clones, approximately 81% seen only once; the top ten take more than 7.5%. Seattle participants joined during active infection and were tracked over time. Sample: peripheral blood. This chain uses TRBV6-5 with TRBJ1-1; perhaps TRBD1 as D (5 bases). The receptor's source is an older woman with COVID-19, enrolled during active disease. CDR3 nucleotide sequence: TGTGCCAGCAGTTACTCCCGGAGGGGGAACACTGAAGCTTTCTTT. Its protein is CASSYSRRGNTEAFF.